The clone carrying this T cell receptor (beta chain) appeared a single time. Its cognate antigen is unknown. The record originates from a study of post-analysis software for immune sequencing data. Study-wide results and caveats: When compared against controls, multiple sclerosis patients showed significantly lower normalized Chao1 diversity. Clustering by F measure revealed strong co-clustering among samples prepared together in one batch.

Unique molecular identifiers had been added to the TCR beta cDNA libraries. TCRdb reprocessed the PCR reads with MiXCR, giving one entry per CDR3 protein. The repertoire includes around 180,000 distinct CDR3 sequences, around 30% of them detected once, and approximately 1.4% sits in the top ten. The sequence was collected from a girl between 5 and 17 years old with multiple sclerosis. Sequencing was performed on blood.

CDR3 sequence reads: CASSIFTSGNSYEQYF. The CDR3 DNA follows: TGTGCCAGTAGTATATTTACTAGCGGGAACTCCTACGAGCAGTACTTC. V gene TRBV19 combines with J gene TRBJ2-7; 10 nucleotides agree with TRBD2. The CDR3 consists of 16 residues. The J segment lost 0 bases and the V segment lost 2 bases, leaving 4 bases of the junction unmatched. Germline assignment: CDR1 LNHDA and CDR2 SQIVND (reference sequence).